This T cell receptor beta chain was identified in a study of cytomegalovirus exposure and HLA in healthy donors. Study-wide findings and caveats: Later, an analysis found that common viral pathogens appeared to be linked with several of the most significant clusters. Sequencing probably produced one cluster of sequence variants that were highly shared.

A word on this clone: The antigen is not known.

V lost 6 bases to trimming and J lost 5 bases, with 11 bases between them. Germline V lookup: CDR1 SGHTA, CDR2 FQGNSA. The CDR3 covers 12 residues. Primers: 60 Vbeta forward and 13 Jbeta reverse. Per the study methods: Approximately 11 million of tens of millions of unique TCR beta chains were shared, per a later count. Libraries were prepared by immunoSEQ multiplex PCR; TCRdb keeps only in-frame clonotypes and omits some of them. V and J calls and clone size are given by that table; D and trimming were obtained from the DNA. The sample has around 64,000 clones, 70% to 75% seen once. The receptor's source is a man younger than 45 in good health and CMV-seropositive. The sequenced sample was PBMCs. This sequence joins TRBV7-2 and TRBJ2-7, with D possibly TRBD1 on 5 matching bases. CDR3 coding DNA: TGTGCCAGCAGGGCAGGGCTAAACGAGCAGTACTTC. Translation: CASRAGLNEQYF.